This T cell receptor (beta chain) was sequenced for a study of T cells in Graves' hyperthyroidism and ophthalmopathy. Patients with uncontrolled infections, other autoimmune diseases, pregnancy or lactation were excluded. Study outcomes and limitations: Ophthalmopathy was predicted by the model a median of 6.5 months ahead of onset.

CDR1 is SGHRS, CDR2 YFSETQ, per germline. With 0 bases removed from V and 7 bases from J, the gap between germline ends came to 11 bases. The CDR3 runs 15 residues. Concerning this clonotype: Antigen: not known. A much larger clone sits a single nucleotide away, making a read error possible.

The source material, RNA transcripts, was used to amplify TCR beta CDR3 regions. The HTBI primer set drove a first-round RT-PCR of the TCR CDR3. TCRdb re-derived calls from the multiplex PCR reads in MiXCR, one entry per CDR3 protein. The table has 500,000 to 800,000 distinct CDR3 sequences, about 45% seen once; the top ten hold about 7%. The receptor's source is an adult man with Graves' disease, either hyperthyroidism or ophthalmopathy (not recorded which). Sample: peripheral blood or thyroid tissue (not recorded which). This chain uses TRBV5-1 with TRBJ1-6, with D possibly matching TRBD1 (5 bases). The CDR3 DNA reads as TGCGCCAGCAGCTTGGGTTTGGACATCAATTCACCCCTCCACTTT. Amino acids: CASSLGLDINSPLHF.